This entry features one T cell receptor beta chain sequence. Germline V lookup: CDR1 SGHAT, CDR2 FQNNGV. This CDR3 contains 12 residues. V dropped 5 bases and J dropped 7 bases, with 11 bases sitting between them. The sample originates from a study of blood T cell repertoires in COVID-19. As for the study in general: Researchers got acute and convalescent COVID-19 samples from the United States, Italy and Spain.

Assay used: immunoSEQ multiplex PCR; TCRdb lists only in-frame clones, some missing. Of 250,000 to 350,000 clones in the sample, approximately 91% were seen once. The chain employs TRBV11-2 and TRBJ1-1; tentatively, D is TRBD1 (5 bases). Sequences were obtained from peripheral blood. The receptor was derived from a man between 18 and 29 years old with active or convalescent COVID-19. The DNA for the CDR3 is TGTGCCAGCAGCCAATGGGGGGGTGAAGCTTTCTTT. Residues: CASSQWGGEAFF.